Following are 2 T cell receptor beta chains from one sample sequenced in a study of yellow fever vaccine responses in identical twins. TCRdb re-called the RT-PCR reads through MiXCR, storing one row per CDR3 protein. Of around 950 distinct CDR3 sequences listed, approximately 80% are singletons. The sample consisted of T cells from blood (PBMCs), unsorted or a sorted subset (not recorded which), taken before or after yellow fever vaccination (not recorded which). These receptors were collected from a female donor who received the yellow fever vaccine.

The rearrangement uses TRBV15 and TRBJ2-5; D is unclear. The CDR3 has 13 residues. Germline-derived CDR1 and CDR2 are LNHNV and YYDKDF (reference sequence). The V end was cut by 0 bases, the J end by 4 bases, with 6 bases between. The CDR3 nucleotides read TGTGCCACCAGCAGAGATGATGCAGAGACCCAGTACTTC. Translation: CATSRDDAETQYF.

This sequence joins TRBV10-1 and TRBJ1-2, with TRBD1 as a possible D gene (5 bases). The CDR3 spans 18 residues. Between the trimmed V and J ends, which lost 4 bases and 1 base, there was a span of 22 bases. Per germline, CDR1 WNHNN and CDR2 SYGVQD (reference sequence). The CDR3 protein is CASSAEGRVGNFNYGYTF. In DNA, the CDR3 is TGCGCCAGCAGTGCCGAGGGGAGGGTAGGTAACTTTAACTATGGCTACACCTTC.